Below are 25 T cell receptor beta chains sequenced from a single sample in a study of molecular identifiers for immune sequencing clone quantification. One entry per CDR3 protein, called by TCRdb with MiXCR from the PCR reads. The sample carries fewer than 350,000 distinct CDR3 sequences, roughly 23% recorded once. The sample was naive CD8+ T cells from blood, with Jurkat cell RNA spiked in. Subset in this sample: FACS-sorted CD8+CD4-CCR7+CD45RA+ naive T cells. The receptors were sampled from a human donor in good health. Some libraries in this study had Jurkat cell RNA spiked in.

This clonotype was observed a few times. This sequence joins TRBV20-1 and TRBJ2-3, with 10 bases that match TRBD2. CDR1 DFQATT and CDR2 SNEGSKA come from the germline V gene (reference sequence). The CDR3 is made up of 19 amino acids. Trimming removed 0 bases from V and 2 bases from J; junction bases left unmatched: 14. For the CDR3, the DNA is TGCAGTGCTAGAGATCCGCGGGGCTTAGCGGGGGGCCACACAGATACGCAGTATTTT. Translating gives CSARDPRGLAGGHTDTQYF.

The chain combines TRBV12-3 or TRBV12-4 with TRBJ1-2, with unresolved D. Between the trimmed V and J ends, which lost 0 bases and 3 bases, there was a span of 8 bases. The CDR3 contains 14 residues. CDR3 protein: CASSLALGYYGYTF. In DNA form, the CDR3 reads TGTGCCAGCAGTTTAGCGCTGGGGTACTATGGCTACACCTTC.

This clonotype has a single count. A much larger clone is a single base away; this may be a read error. This CDR3 is missing its conserved last phenylalanine or tryptophan, likely due to a read error. V gene TRBV12-3 or TRBV12-4 combines with J gene TRBJ2-5; 8 positions agree with TRBD1. V was clipped by 5 bases and J by 2 bases; unmatched bases: 4. The CDR3 loop spans 14 amino acids. CDR3 bases: TGTGCCAGCAGTACGACAGGGGAACAAGAGACCCAGTACCTC. This gives the protein CASSTTGEQETQYL.

Points on this clonotype: One end of the junction does not line up with germline, which may come from a read error. CDR3 loop: CASCLGQILGDGQYF. The CDR3 coding sequence is TGCGCCAGCTGCTTGGGACAAATCCTGGGGGACGGGCAGTACTTC. V usage is TRBV5-1 and J usage is TRBJ2-7; possible D gene TRBD1, 6 bases. The CDR3 extends over 15 amino acids. Germline assignment: CDR1 SGHRS and CDR2 YFSETQ.

This clonotype was seen repeatedly, ten times or more. The chain combines TRBV28 with TRBJ2-7, with 7 bases matching TRBD1. This CDR3 has 15 amino acids. Trimming at V came to 4 bases and at J to 3 bases, leaving 9 bases not matched to a gene. Germline CDR1 MDHEN, CDR2 SYDVKM. The CDR3 sequence: CASSSGRQGFYEQYF. The CDR3 coding sequence is TGTGCCAGCAGTTCAGGGAGACAGGGCTTCTACGAGCAGTACTTC.

This clonotype was found many times. J is TRBJ2-4 and V is TRBV7-9; D call uncertain. Trimming left V 5 bases short and J 0 bases short, with 17 bases between. Germline V gene lookup returns CDR1 SEHNR and CDR2 FQNEAQ (reference sequence). This CDR3 is built from 17 residues. CDR3 region: CASSPRFSTLAKNIQYF. The CDR3 DNA reads TGTGCCAGCAGCCCACGGTTTAGCACACTAGCCAAAAACATTCAGTACTTC. Supplemented by reference TRBV7-9 and TRBJ2-4, the full variable domain reads DTGVSQNPRHKITKRGQNVTFRCDPISEHNRLYWYRQTLGQGPEFLTYFQNEAQLEKSRLLSDRFSAERPKGSFSTLEIQRTEQGDSAMYLCASSPRFSTLAKNIQYFGAGTRLSVL.

This clonotype was recorded a few times. This may come from a read error, since a much larger clone is one base off. The chain couples TRBV7-2 to TRBJ2-3; 11 bases fit TRBD2. Germline assignment: CDR1 SGHTA and CDR2 FQGNSA. The CDR3 has 15 amino acids. The chain's CDR3 is CASSSGTSGTDTRYF. CDR3 bases: TGTGCCAGCAGCTCCGGGACTAGCGGCACAGATACGCGGTATTTT.

This chain uses TRBV6-5 with TRBJ2-5; D is perhaps TRBD2 (6 bases). Germline assignment: CDR1 MNHEY and CDR2 SVGAGI. V was pared by 5 bases and J by 9 bases, with 25 bases between. The CDR3 runs 16 residues. The CDR3 is CASSRTHLPWREAQYF. The CDR3 bases are TGTGCCAGCAGTCGTACACACCTACCTTGGAGGGAGGCCCAGTACTTC.

This clonotype came up many times. The CDR3 loop is CASSLSGLGQPQHF. In DNA form, the CDR3 reads TGTGCCAGCAGTTTATCGGGTTTGGGCCAGCCCCAGCATTTT. The gene calls are TRBV6-2 or TRBV6-3 and TRBJ1-5; no definite D call. The CDR3 has 14 residues. The V and J ends lost 4 bases and 7 bases respectively, with 14 bases between them. CDR1 is MNHEY, CDR2 SVGEGT, per germline.

The chain couples TRBV12-3 or TRBV12-4 to TRBJ1-1; D not resolved. The CDR3 is 13 amino acids. Trimming removed 7 bases from V and 1 base from J, with 10 bases in between. CDR3 sequence (DNA): TGTGCCAGCACCTTTACACGGAACACTGAAGCTTTCTTT. As protein: CASTFTRNTEAFF.

About this clonotype itself: Since a much larger clone is just one base distant, this may be a read error. The rearrangement joins TRBV7-9 to TRBJ2-3; D gene unclear. The CDR3 consists of 16 residues. Germline values: CDR1 SEHNR, CDR2 FQNEAQ (reference sequence). CDR3 DNA: TGTGCCAGCAGCTTGCCGGACCAAGGGTTCCCAGATACGCAGTGTTTT. It codes for CASSLPDQGFPDTQCF.

This clonotype was seen many times. The chain links TRBV4-1 to TRBJ1-1; D unclear. Per the germline V gene, CDR1 is MGHRA and CDR2 is YSYEKL. The CDR3 runs 13 residues. V was trimmed by 0 bases and J by 3 bases, leaving 5 bases between them. The CDR3 reads CASSQDADTEAFF. The CDR3 region has the DNA TGCGCCAGCAGCCAAGACGCGGACACTGAAGCTTTCTTT.

This clonotype was seen ten or more times. The chain combines TRBV29-1 with TRBJ2-7; 10 bases align to TRBD2. The CDR3 sequence is 13 residues long. Germline values: CDR1 SQVTM, CDR2 ANQGSEA. V lost 4 bases and J lost 2; bases outside the gene matches: 2. CDR3 region: CSVALAGAYEQYF. CDR3 bases: TGCAGCGTTGCGCTAGCGGGAGCCTACGAGCAGTACTTC.

There are a few counts of this clonotype. J is TRBJ2-3 and V is TRBV25-1; 12 bases are shared with TRBD2. Germline-derived CDR1 and CDR2 are MGHDK and SYGVNS. The CDR3 contains 17 residues. After removal of 4 bases from V and 0 bases from J, the junction contained 5 bases not matched to a gene. In DNA, the CDR3 is TGTGCCAGCAGTGGGACTAGCGGGGAGAAGAGCACAGATACGCAGTATTTT. Translating gives CASSGTSGEKSTDTQYF.

This clonotype was seen a few times. V gene TRBV13 combines with J gene TRBJ2-3; 7 positions match TRBD2. J was trimmed by 4 bases and V by 5 bases; bases with no gene match: 15. There are 17 residues in the CDR3. Germline V gene sequence: CDR1 PRHDT, CDR2 FYEKMQ (reference sequence). This CDR3 is CASSRGLAVDMPDTQYF. Written as DNA, the CDR3 is TGTGCCAGCAGCCGAGGGCTAGCGGTCGATATGCCAGATACGCAGTATTTT.

In the case of this clonotype: Possible read error: a much larger clone is one base away. V is TRBV19 and J is TRBJ2-1; D assignment may be TRBD1 or TRBD2 (6 bases each). This CDR3 region has 15 residues. Germline loops: CDR1 LNHDA, CDR2 SQIVND (reference sequence). As DNA, the CDR3 is TGTGCCAGTAGTATAGTAGGGGGGACCTACAATGACCAGTTCTTC. It is translated as CASSIVGGTYNDQFF. The full variable domain, rest sourced from reference TRBV19 and TRBJ2-1, is DGGITQSPKYLFRKEGQNVTLSCEQNLNHDAMYWYRQDPGQGLRLIYYSQIVNDFQKGDIAEGYSVSREKKESFPLTVTSAQKNPTAFYLCASSIVGGTYNDQFFGPGTRLTVL.

A note on this clonotype: A much larger clone lies one base from this, so it may be a read error. Here the CDR3 omits its conserved ending phenylalanine or tryptophan, so a read error is the likely source. The chain links TRBV4-3 to TRBJ2-3; D perhaps matches TRBD2 (5 bases). CDR3 length: 17 residues. Germline V gives CDR1 LGHNA, CDR2 YSLEER. With 0 bases removed from V and 0 bases from J, the gap between germline ends came to 13 bases. CDR3 sequence (DNA): TGCGCCAGCAGCCAAGACTACGGGATGACTAGCACAGATACGCAGTATTTA. Translating it yields CASSQDYGMTSTDTQYL.

A note on this clonotype: Since a much larger clone is just one base distant, this may be a read error. The V call is TRBV28, the J call TRBJ2-3; weak D call: TRBD2 (5 bases). Germline CDR1 reads MDHEN; CDR2 reads SYDVKM. CDR3 size: 16 residues. V dropped 1 base and J dropped 5 bases, with 16 bases sitting between them. The CDR3, as DNA: TGTGCCAGCAGTTTATTAGCGACTGGCGGCCGAGATACGCAGTATTTT. Translating it yields CASSLLATGGRDTQYF.

To note about this clonotype: This may be a read error, as it is one base from a much larger clone. The conserved final phenylalanine or tryptophan is absent from the CDR3, which likely points to a read error. The rearrangement uses TRBV12-3 or TRBV12-4 and TRBJ1-2, with unresolved D. The CDR3 is 13 residues long. V lost 6 bases to trimming and J lost 3 bases, with 11 bases between them. DNA for the CDR3: TGTGCCAGCAGCCAATCACTCCACTATGGCTACACCTCC. This gives the protein CASSQSLHYGYTS.

This clonotype turned up a few times. CDR3 amino acids: CASSQESGEQYF. CDR3 nucleotides: TGTGCCAGCAGCCAAGAAAGTGGCGAGCAGTACTTC. This chain joins TRBV3-1 and TRBJ2-7, with D uncertain. The CDR3 has 12 amino acids. The germline gives CDR1 LGHDT, CDR2 YNNKEL (reference sequence). Trimming took off 0 bases at V and 6 bases at J, with 6 bases between the two ends.

This clonotype was picked up many times. The gene calls are TRBV14 and TRBJ2-7; D perhaps matches TRBD1 (6 bases). Trimming took 4 bases from V and 2 from J, leaving 12 bases between them. CDR3 length: 14 amino acids. Germline V gene data show CDR1 as SGHDN and CDR2 as FVKESK. The CDR3 sequence is CASSLRQVPYEQYF. The CDR3 coding sequence is TGTGCCAGCAGCCTAAGACAGGTCCCCTACGAGCAGTACTTC.

This clonotype was seen more than once but under ten times. The gene calls are TRBV13 and TRBJ2-5, with 7 bases fitting TRBD1. This CDR3 region has 15 residues. The ends lost 0 bases at V and 4 bases at J; junction bases unmatched: 5. From germline, CDR1 is PRHDT and CDR2 FYEKMQ (reference sequence). CDR3 sequence reads: CASSLGLGGLETQYF. For the CDR3, the DNA is TGTGCCAGCAGCTTAGGCCTAGGGGGCTTAGAGACCCAGTACTTC. The full variable domain, completed using reference TRBV13 and TRBJ2-5, is AAGVIQSPRHLIKEKRETATLKCYPIPRHDTVYWYQQGPGQDPQFLISFYEKMQSDKGSIPDRFSAQQFSDYHSELNMSSLELGDSALYFCASSLGLGGLETQYFGPGTRLLVL.

This clonotype was counted many times. The chain couples TRBV12-3 or TRBV12-4 to TRBJ2-5; D remains ambiguous. The CDR3 is 14 amino acids. Trimming removed 4 bases from V and 4 bases from J, with 13 bases in between. Here the CDR3 DNA reads TGTGCCAGCAGTTCCGGCCGAGCCCGAGAGACCCAGTACTTC. Translating it yields CASSSGRARETQYF.

The CDR3 here is CASSLSTGNEQYF. The CDR3 DNA is TGTGCCAGCAGTTTATCGACAGGGAACGAGCAGTACTTC. This rearrangement joins TRBV27 to TRBJ2-7; 7 bases are a match to TRBD1. The germline V gene has CDR1 MNHEY and CDR2 SMNVEV (reference sequence). There are 13 residues in the CDR3. Germline trimming cut 0 bases from V and 5 bases from J; bases unmatched to any gene: 1.

The sample holds many counts of this clonotype. This sequence joins TRBV7-9 and TRBJ2-7, with TRBD2 identical over 9 bases. Looked up from germline, CDR1 is SEHNR and CDR2 is FQNEAQ (reference sequence). The CDR3 runs 16 residues. The junction had 12 bases not matched to a gene; V was cut back by 2 bases and J by 7 bases. CDR3 coding DNA: TGTGCCAGCAGCTTATTGCTAGCGGGACGGGCCCGGGAGCAGTACTTC. It translates to CASSLLLAGRAREQYF.